Listed below are T cell receptor beta chains from one sample, sequenced in a study of blood T cell repertoires in COVID-19. The protocol was immunoSEQ multiplex PCR, while the TCRdb copy is restricted to in-frame clones and leaves out a portion. The sample shows about 71,000 clones, around nine tenths of them seen only once. The sequenced material came from peripheral blood. The source is a woman aged 18 to 35 with acute or convalescent COVID-19. The CDR3 runs from the conserved cysteine through the conserved F or W. Each record gives: D gene, clone size, J gene, V gene, CDR3 protein, CDR3 DNA. The D gene is left open where the match is weak. Some rows have no size entry. The others give once, few or many, or a class for an expanded clone.

D gene: .; clone size: once; J gene: TRBJ1-3; V gene: TRBV6-1; CDR3 protein: CASSEGGLGNTIYF; CDR3 DNA: TGTGCCAGCAGTGAAGGGGGGCTTGGAAACACCATATATTTT
D gene: TRBD2; clone size: .; J gene: TRBJ2-1; V gene: TRBV4-3; CDR3 protein: CASSQDIPSGDTYNEQFF; CDR3 DNA: TGCGCCAGCAGCCAAGATATCCCTAGCGGGGATACCTACAATGAGCAGTTCTTC
D gene: .; clone size: .; J gene: TRBJ2-5; V gene: TRBV2; CDR3 protein: CASSGSGPRQETQYF; CDR3 DNA: TGTGCCAGCAGTGGCAGCGGGCCGCGCCAAGAGACCCAGTACTTC
D gene: TRBD2; clone size: .; J gene: TRBJ2-1; V gene: TRBV6-1; CDR3 protein: CASSEAGPHAGGQNEQFF; CDR3 DNA: TGTGCCAGCAGTGAAGCGGGACCTCATGCGGGGGGGCAGAATGAGCAGTTCTTC
D gene: TRBD1; clone size: .; J gene: TRBJ1-1; V gene: TRBV6-5; CDR3 protein: CASSPGTENTEAFF; CDR3 DNA: TGTGCCAGCAGTCCCGGGACAGAGAACACTGAAGCTTTCTTT
D gene: .; clone size: .; J gene: TRBJ1-1; V gene: TRBV5-7; CDR3 protein: CASSYRAEAFF; CDR3 DNA: TGTGCCAGCAGTTACAGGGCTGAAGCTTTCTTT
D gene: TRBD1; clone size: .; J gene: TRBJ1-6; V gene: TRBV27; CDR3 protein: CASSSVGTGDSPLHF; CDR3 DNA: TGTGCCAGCAGTTCAGTAGGGACAGGGGATTCACCCCTCCACTTT
D gene: TRBD1; clone size: .; J gene: TRBJ2-1; V gene: TRBV4-3; CDR3 protein: CASSQTGGSDEQFF; CDR3 DNA: TGCGCCAGCAGCCAAACAGGGGGGAGCGATGAGCAGTTCTTC
D gene: TRBD2; clone size: .; J gene: TRBJ2-5; V gene: TRBV6-5; CDR3 protein: CASSWSSGEETQYF; CDR3 DNA: TGTGCCAGCAGTTGGTCTAGCGGGGAAGAGACCCAGTACTTC
D gene: TRBD2; clone size: few; J gene: TRBJ2-1; V gene: TRBV15; CDR3 protein: CATSRERPSGDHNEQFF; CDR3 DNA: TGTGCCACCAGCAGAGAGCGACCAAGCGGGGACCACAATGAGCAGTTCTTC
D gene: .; clone size: .; J gene: TRBJ1-2; V gene: TRBV19; CDR3 protein: CASSIGGFRYGYTF; CDR3 DNA: TGTGCCAGTAGTATAGGCGGGTTTCGGTATGGCTACACCTTC
D gene: TRBD2; clone size: .; J gene: TRBJ2-3; V gene: TRBV5-1; CDR3 protein: CASSLGGLAGVSDTQYF; CDR3 DNA: TGCGCCAGCAGCTTGGGGGGCTTAGCGGGAGTTTCAGATACGCAGTATTTT
D gene: TRBD1; clone size: .; J gene: TRBJ1-3; V gene: TRBV15; CDR3 protein: CATSRGGGGTGNTIYF; CDR3 DNA: TGTGCCACCAGCAGGGGTGGAGGGGGCACTGGAAACACCATATATTTT
D gene: .; clone size: .; J gene: TRBJ2-1; V gene: TRBV6-5; CDR3 protein: CATPAGLPNEQFF; CDR3 DNA: TGTGCCACCCCCGCGGGACTTCCCAATGAGCAGTTCTTC
D gene: .; clone size: few; J gene: TRBJ1-2; V gene: TRBV29-1; CDR3 protein: CSVEGVEPYGYTF; CDR3 DNA: TGCAGCGTTGAGGGCGTAGAACCCTATGGCTACACCTTC
D gene: TRBD1; clone size: .; J gene: TRBJ2-1; V gene: TRBV19; CDR3 protein: CASSMDRGLVNEQFF; CDR3 DNA: TGTGCCAGTAGTATGGACAGGGGATTGGTCAATGAGCAGTTCTTC
D gene: TRBD2; clone size: .; J gene: TRBJ2-1; V gene: TRBV6-2/TRBV6-3; CDR3 protein: CASSPPGLAGVYEQFF; CDR3 DNA: TGTGCCAGCAGCCCGCCGGGACTAGCGGGAGTTTATGAGCAGTTCTTC
D gene: .; clone size: .; J gene: TRBJ1-4; V gene: TRBV4-1; CDR3 protein: CASSQATPSGNEKLFF; CDR3 DNA: TGCGCCAGCAGCCAAGCGACTCCCTCGGGGAATGAAAAACTGTTTTTT